This TCR beta chain was captured in a study of blood T cell repertoires in COVID-19. Trimming stripped 0 bases from V and 0 bases from J, with 6 bases between. There are 14 residues in the CDR3. In germline, CDR1 is SGHVS, CDR2 FQNEAQ. The study recruited people aged 18 to 89 years across approximately 24 US areas. Cohort 3 recovered donors had two negative PCRs, clearance, or symptom resolution. Here immunoSEQ multiplex PCR was the method, and the copy in TCRdb shows in-frame clones only, minus some. Of a few hundred thousand clones listed, approximately 92% were seen once; the top ten hold 2% to 3%.

The rearrangement joins TRBV7-8 to TRBJ2-7; D is undetermined. This clonotype was obtained from a woman younger than 35 who had recovered from COVID-19. Material for sequencing was PBMCs or T cells enriched from blood (not recorded which). For the CDR3, the DNA is TGTGCCAGCAGCTTAGCAACGGTCTCCTACGAGCAGTACTTC. This encodes CASSLATVSYEQYF.